These 27 T cell receptor beta chains came from one sample sequenced in a study of T-cell reconstitution after alpha-beta-depleted transplantation in children. Library preparation (for TCRbeta) was performed with unique molecular identifiers. MiXCR was run by TCRdb on the PCR reads, yielding one entry per CDR3 protein. The table lists approximately 650,000 distinct CDR3 sequences, less than 15% of them singletons. Here the sequenced sample was PBMCs, taken before TCRalphabeta/CD19-depleted stem cell transplant. These receptors were taken from a girl aged 2 to 9 with congenital amegakaryocytic thrombocytopenia, due to receive a stem cell transplant.

The chain combines TRBV4-1 with TRBJ2-3; 8 nucleotides match TRBD2. J was trimmed by 4 bases and V by 6 bases; bases with no gene match: 9. Germline CDR1 is MGHRA and CDR2 is YSYEKL. CDR3 length: 15 residues. The CDR3 here is CASRHPGGPADTQYF. The DNA for the CDR3 is TGCGCCAGCAGACACCCGGGAGGGCCTGCAGATACGCAGTATTTT.

The chain uses TRBV2 and TRBJ2-1; TRBD2 aligns across 10 bases. V was pared by 4 bases and J by 0 bases, with 6 bases of the junction left unmatched. The length of the CDR3 is 17 residues. Germline CDR1 and CDR2: SNHLY and FYNNEI. The CDR3 bases are TGTGCCAGCAGTGTTCTAGCGGGAGAATCCTCCTACAATGAGCAGTTCTTC. It translates to CASSVLAGESSYNEQFF.

Ten or more counts support this clonotype. V gene TRBV5-1 combines with J gene TRBJ1-5; no reliable D call. Trimming took 8 bases from V and 3 from J, leaving 15 bases between them. The CDR3 has 14 residues. From germline, CDR1 is SGHRS and CDR2 YFSETQ. The CDR3 DNA sequence: TGCGCCAGTCGGATGGACGGTGTCAATCAGCCCCAGCATTTT. It encodes CASRMDGVNQPQHF. Together with reference TRBV5-1 and TRBJ1-5, the CDR3 gives the full variable domain: KAGVTQTPRYLIKTRGQQVTLSCSPISGHRSVSWYQQTPGQGLQFLFEYFSETQRNKGNFPGRFSGRQFSNSRSEMNVSTLELGDSALYLCASRMDGVNQPQHFGDGTRLSIL.

Comments on this clonotype: A much larger clone lies a single base off, so this may be a read error. The chain uses TRBV28 and TRBJ2-3, with D hard to call. In germline, CDR1 is MDHEN, CDR2 SYDVKM. CDR3 length equals 14 residues. V was trimmed by 5 bases and J by 5 bases, leaving 14 bases between them. CDR3 bases: TGTGCCAGCAGTGGGTACGGCCTGGGAGATACGCAGTATTTT. This gives the protein CASSGYGLGDTQYF.

This chain uses TRBV14 with TRBJ2-7; 11 positions agree with TRBD2. V lost 4 bases to trimming and J lost 2 bases; unmatched junction nucleotides: 4. The CDR3 is made up of 15 amino acids. The germline gives CDR1 SGHDN, CDR2 FVKESK. The CDR3, as DNA: TGTGCCAGCAGCCTTAGCGGGAGGGCAACCTACGAGCAGTACTTC. It codes for CASSLSGRATYEQYF.

This clonotype was found many times. This CDR3 is CASKVSGSSYEQYF. CDR3 DNA sequence: TGTGCCAGCAAGGTCAGCGGGAGTTCCTACGAGCAGTACTTC. The chain has TRBV6-1 and TRBJ2-7; 8 bases fit TRBD2. Germline V gene data show CDR1 as MNHNS and CDR2 as SASEGT. The CDR3 extends over 14 amino acids. J lost 1 base, V lost 7 bases, and 6 bases had no gene match.

This clonotype was detected only a few times. The chain links TRBV7-6 to TRBJ2-1; weak D call: TRBD2 (6 bases). This CDR3 spans 18 amino acids. Germline CDR1 SGHVS, CDR2 FNYEAQ. The V end was cut by 0 bases, the J end by 0 bases, with 15 bases between. The CDR3 nucleotides read TGTGCCAGCAGCTTAGCCCGATACTCCGGGAGCTCCTACAATGAGCAGTTCTTC. This codes for CASSLARYSGSSYNEQFF.

The chain recombines TRBV5-1 with TRBJ2-3; D may be TRBD2 (5 bases). Germline-derived CDR1 and CDR2 are SGHRS and YFSETQ. V was pared by 2 bases and J by 2 bases, with 12 bases between. The CDR3 is 15 amino acids. The CDR3 nucleotides are TGCGCCAGCAGCTTCCCTGAGGGCTCCACAGATACGCAGTATTTT. Encoded protein: CASSFPEGSTDTQYF.

The CDR3 DNA sequence: TGTGCCAGCAGCAACACCCACCCATCCTACGAGCAGTACTTC. Translated: CASSNTHPSYEQYF. J is TRBJ2-7 and V is TRBV7-9; D remains unclear. The V gene's germline CDR1 is SEHNR and CDR2 FQNEAQ (reference sequence). The length of the CDR3 is 14 residues. The V gene lost 5 bases and the J gene lost 1 base, with 12 bases spanning the gap.

This clonotype was observed many times. This rearrangement joins TRBV5-1 to TRBJ2-3; TRBD1 aligns across 9 bases. CDR1 is SGHRS and CDR2 is YFSETQ in the germline V gene. The CDR3 loop spans 16 amino acids. The V segment lost 4 bases and the J segment 2 bases; nucleotides outside the gene matches: 8. This CDR3 reads CASSGQTGGLTDTQYF. The CDR3 DNA sequence: TGCGCCAGCAGCGGCCAGACAGGGGGGCTCACAGATACGCAGTATTTT.

This clonotype was detected many times. The chain recombines TRBV29-1 with TRBJ1-5, with D uncertain. This CDR3 has 12 residues. CDR1 and CDR2 (germline): SQVTM, ANQGSEA. V lost 4 bases and J lost 4, with 8 bases in between. The CDR3 loop reads CSVGGLNQPQHF. DNA of the CDR3: TGCAGCGTTGGAGGGCTTAATCAGCCCCAGCATTTT.

This chain connects TRBV20-1 to TRBJ2-5, with a possible D match to TRBD2 (6 bases). There are 14 residues in the CDR3. Between the trimmed V and J ends, which lost 0 bases and 7 bases, there was a span of 15 bases. Germline CDR1 reads DFQATT; CDR2 reads SNEGSKA (reference sequence). The CDR3 nucleotides are TGCAGTGCTAGAGATCGGGAGTACCAAAGGACCCAGTACTTC. This codes for CSARDREYQRTQYF.

The chain links TRBV7-6 to TRBJ2-2, with D possibly being TRBD1 (5 bases). The V gene lost 1 base and the J gene lost 4 bases, with 16 bases spanning the gap. The CDR3 loop spans 17 amino acids. Germline assignment: CDR1 SGHVS and CDR2 FNYEAQ. DNA for the CDR3: TGTGCCAGCAGCTTAGAAGTGGAAGGGGCCGGCACCGGGGAGCTGTTTTTT. As protein: CASSLEVEGAGTGELFF.

This clonotype was detected only a few times. V usage is TRBV6-5 and J usage is TRBJ2-1; no clear D gene. Germline V gene lookup returns CDR1 MNHEY and CDR2 SVGAGI. The ends were cut back, 0 bases at V and 1 base at J, with 10 bases in the middle. The CDR3 consists of 16 residues. For the CDR3, the DNA is TGTGCCAGCAGTTACTCGATAGAGGAGTCCTACAATGAGCAGTTCTTC. Amino acids: CASSYSIEESYNEQFF.

This clonotype was seen at least ten times. The chain couples TRBV5-1 to TRBJ2-7; D gene ambiguous. The CDR3 totals 13 residues. From germline, CDR1 is SGHRS and CDR2 YFSETQ. With 0 bases removed from V and 5 bases from J, the gap between germline ends came to 9 bases. The CDR3 DNA reads TGCGCCAGCAGCTTGGACTTTCGTGACGAGCAGTACTTC. This sequence encodes CASSLDFRDEQYF.

V is TRBV7-9 and J is TRBJ1-4, with a possible D match to TRBD1 (5 bases). The CDR3 is 15 residues long. V lost 5 bases and J 0 bases, leaving 10 bases between the germline ends. Germline-derived CDR1 and CDR2 are SEHNR and FQNEAQ (reference sequence). CDR3 DNA: TGTGCCAGCAGCGCAGGGATTACAACTAATGAAAAACTGTTTTTT. Translating it yields CASSAGITTNEKLFF.

The rearrangement uses TRBV20-1 and TRBJ1-4; possibly TRBD1 for D (5 bases). The germline V gene has CDR1 DFQATT and CDR2 SNEGSKA (reference sequence). Trimming removed 5 bases at V and 6 bases at J, with 19 bases between. The CDR3 is made up of 15 amino acids. The CDR3 nucleotides read TGCAGTGCTCCGCGGGGACGGGGGACCTATGAAAAACTGTTTTTT. It translates to CSAPRGRGTYEKLFF.

This clonotype was observed at least ten times. The DNA of the CDR3 is TGTGCCAGCAGCTTTGGGGGGTTGAACACTGAAGCTTTCTTT. Protein sequence: CASSFGGLNTEAFF. J is TRBJ1-1 and V is TRBV7-9; D perhaps matches TRBD1 (5 bases). Trimming cost V 3 bases and J 0 bases, with 8 bases left between them. Germline V gene sequence: CDR1 SEHNR, CDR2 FQNEAQ (reference sequence). This CDR3 comprises 14 residues. The whole variable domain, remainder taken from reference TRBV7-9 and TRBJ1-1, is DTGVSQNPRHKITKRGQNVTFRCDPISEHNRLYWYRQTLGQGPEFLTYFQNEAQLEKSRLLSDRFSAERPKGSFSTLEIQRTEQGDSAMYLCASSFGGLNTEAFFGQGTRLTVV.

Only a few counts were recorded for this clonotype. V is TRBV12-3 or TRBV12-4 and J is TRBJ1-2; no firm D call. This CDR3 spans 15 amino acids. Trimming took off 6 bases at V and 8 bases at J, with 22 bases between the two ends. Here the CDR3 reads CASSPRYGEAGGYTF. In DNA form, the CDR3 reads TGTGCCAGCAGCCCAAGATATGGGGAGGCGGGAGGCTACACCTTC.

This clonotype was seen at least ten times. The CDR3 nucleotides are TGTGCCAGCAGCTTACGGACCGAAAGCACTGAAGCTTTCTTT. Translating gives CASSLRTESTEAFF. The chain couples TRBV7-9 to TRBJ1-1; no clear D. V was clipped by 2 bases and J by 4 bases, with 11 bases between them. The CDR3 length is 14 residues. The germline gives CDR1 SEHNR, CDR2 FQNEAQ (reference sequence). Variable domain in full (rest from reference TRBV7-9 and TRBJ1-1): DTGVSQNPRHKITKRGQNVTFRCDPISEHNRLYWYRQTLGQGPEFLTYFQNEAQLEKSRLLSDRFSAERPKGSFSTLEIQRTEQGDSAMYLCASSLRTESTEAFFGQGTRLTVV.

The chain recombines TRBV5-6 with TRBJ2-5; TRBD2 matches 10 bases. J was trimmed by 2 bases and V by 4 bases; bases with no gene match: 11. The CDR3 loop spans 17 amino acids. Germline assignment: CDR1 SGHDT and CDR2 YYEEEE. The DNA for the CDR3 is TGTGCCAGCAGCCCCTTCTTTAGCGGGGGGTTTCAAGAGACCCAGTACTTC. As protein: CASSPFFSGGFQETQYF.

This clonotype was observed at least ten times. The CDR3 sequence is CASSPLRTGRNQPQHF. The CDR3 DNA sequence: TGTGCCAGCAGTCCCCTCCGGACAGGGAGGAATCAGCCCCAGCATTTT. V is TRBV28 and J is TRBJ1-5; 8 bases map to TRBD1. Germline assignment: CDR1 MDHEN and CDR2 SYDVKM. Germline trimming cut 5 bases from V and 4 bases from J; bases unmatched to any gene: 10. This CDR3 is 16 amino acids long.

This clonotype was recorded at least ten times. This chain joins TRBV5-8 and TRBJ2-3; 9 nucleotides align to TRBD2. This CDR3 region has 15 residues. The V segment lost 4 bases and the J segment 6 bases; nucleotides outside the gene matches: 9. Germline CDR1 reads SGHTS; CDR2 reads YDEGEE. In DNA form, the CDR3 reads TGTGCCAGCAGCGTAGCGGGAGTAGGGCCGGATACGCAGTATTTT. Residues: CASSVAGVGPDTQYF.

Comments on this clonotype: One junction end does not reproduce the germline sequence, and a read error may be involved. The chain uses TRBV20-1 and TRBJ2-3; TRBD2 agrees at 8 bases. Germline values: CDR1 DFQATT, CDR2 SNEGSKA (reference sequence). This CDR3 has 16 residues. In DNA, the CDR3 is TGCGGTGCTCTTCCGCGGGAGGTAACTAGCACAGATACGCAGTATTTT. Protein: CGALPREVTSTDTQYF.

This clonotype was recorded at least ten times. V gene TRBV20-1 combines with J gene TRBJ2-3; D possibly corresponds to TRBD2 (6 bases). The CDR3 contains 14 residues. The V gene lost 5 bases and the J gene lost 0 bases, with 12 bases spanning the gap. Germline V CDR1 and CDR2: DFQATT, SNEGSKA (reference sequence). The CDR3 DNA is TGCAGTGCTCGAAGCGGGCCTAGCACAGATACGCAGTATTTT. This sequence encodes CSARSGPSTDTQYF.

V and J are TRBV7-2 and TRBJ2-2; TRBD1 might be the D (5 bases). This CDR3 comprises 14 residues. Germline assignment: CDR1 SGHTA and CDR2 FQGNSA. V was clipped by 2 bases and J by 5 bases, with 9 bases between them. DNA for the CDR3: TGTGCCAGCAGCTTACCAGGGCTAACCGGGGAGCTGTTTTTT. Translating gives CASSLPGLTGELFF.

This clonotype was found many times. The rearrangement links TRBV5-1 to TRBJ2-1; 13 bases agree with TRBD2. The CDR3 extends over 15 amino acids. Germline lookup yields CDR1 SGHRS and CDR2 YFSETQ. Trimming took 4 bases from V and 7 from J; bases not matched to a gene: 5. This CDR3 is CASSTGLAGDNEQFF. Written as DNA, the CDR3 is TGCGCCAGCAGCACCGGACTAGCGGGAGATAATGAGCAGTTCTTC.